The 31 T cell receptor beta chains below come from one sample, sequenced in a study of T cell responses to AZD1222 COVID-19 vaccine. The repertoire was sequenced with immunoSEQ multiplex PCR; TCRdb's copy has only in-frame clones and lacks some. This table holds 150,000 to 200,000 clones, 87% found once. The source was peripheral blood, collected on day 0 of MenACWY control vaccination. The source is an adult in good health.

The chain uses TRBV27 and TRBJ2-7; no clear D. V was clipped by 6 bases and J by 3 bases, with 0 bases between them. CDR3 length: 9 amino acids. Germline-derived CDR1 and CDR2 are MNHEY and SMNVEV (reference sequence). CDR3 sequence: CASSYEQYF. The CDR3 nucleotides are TGTGCCAGCAGCTACGAGCAGTACTTC.

The V and J genes are TRBV7-2 and TRBJ2-3; D is possibly TRBD1 (7 bases). Trimming took off 1 base at V and 6 bases at J, with 14 bases between the two ends. Per the germline V gene, CDR1 is SGHTA and CDR2 is FQGNSA. This CDR3 is 15 amino acids long. The CDR3 bases are TGTGCCAGCAGCTTAGGCGGAGGGGGCCCTGATACGCAGTATTTT. Its protein product is CASSLGGGGPDTQYF. The variable domain in full, completed from reference TRBV7-2 and TRBJ2-3, reads GAGVSQSPSNKVTEKGKDVELRCDPISGHTALYWYRQSLGQGLEFLIYFQGNSAPDKSGLPSDRFSAERTGGSVSTLTIQRTQQEDSAVYLCASSLGGGGPDTQYFGPGTRLTVL.

This clone has more than one count but fewer than ten. The CDR3 DNA reads as TGCAGCGCGACAGGGAGGTACGAGCAGTACTTC. Residues: CSATGRYEQYF. The chain links TRBV29-1 to TRBJ2-7; D perhaps matches TRBD1 (7 bases). There are 11 residues in the CDR3. Germline-derived CDR1 and CDR2 are SQVTM and ANQGSEA. The V gene lost 7 bases and the J gene lost 4 bases, with 11 bases spanning the gap.

This clone has only a few counts. The gene calls are TRBV4-2 and TRBJ1-2; D gene ambiguous. The germline V gene has CDR1 LGHNA and CDR2 YNFKEQ. The length of the CDR3 is 14 residues. Trimming took 0 bases from V and 8 from J, leaving 13 bases between them. The CDR3 is CASSQERDLDGYTF. The DNA for the CDR3 is TGTGCCAGCAGCCAAGAACGGGATCTAGACGGCTACACCTTC.

The chain employs TRBV5-1 and TRBJ2-7, with D possibly TRBD2 on 5 matching bases. CDR1 SGHRS and CDR2 YFSETQ come from the germline V gene. This CDR3 has 14 residues. With 2 bases removed from V and 2 bases from J, the gap between germline ends came to 11 bases. The CDR3 loop reads CASSLGQEAYEQYF. CDR3 sequence (DNA): TGCGCCAGCAGCTTAGGGCAGGAGGCCTACGAGCAGTACTTC.

Written as DNA, the CDR3 is TGTGCCTTACCGGGACAGCCGACCGGGGAGCTGTTTTTT. Its protein is CALPGQPTGELFF. The chain couples TRBV30 to TRBJ2-2; 7 bases agree with TRBD1. Germline V gives CDR1 GTSNPN, CDR2 SVGIG (reference sequence). The CDR3 sequence is 13 residues long. Losses at the gene ends were 7 bases for V and 5 bases for J; bases not matched to a gene: 7. The full variable domain, its missing parts supplied by reference TRBV30 and TRBJ2-2, is SQTIHQWPATLVQPVGSPLSLECTVEGTSNPNLYWYRQAAGRGLQLLFYSVGIGQISSEVPQNLSASRPQDRQFILSSKKLLLSDSGFYLCALPGQPTGELFFGEGSRLTVL.

The chain couples TRBV9 to TRBJ2-6; possible D gene TRBD1, 6 bases. V dropped 3 bases and J dropped 3 bases, with 16 bases sitting between them. Looked up from germline, CDR1 is SGDLS and CDR2 is YYNGEE. CDR3 length: 17 amino acids. The CDR3: CASSGGYRVYGANVLTF. The CDR3 nucleotides are TGTGCCAGCAGCGGGGGATACAGGGTGTATGGGGCCAACGTCCTGACTTTC. The full variable domain, in which reference TRBV9 and TRBJ2-6 provide the parts outside the CDR3, is DSGVTQTPKHLITATGQRVTLRCSPRSGDLSVYWYQQSLDQGLQFLIQYYNGEERAKGNILERFSAQQFPDLHSELNLSSLELGDSALYFCASSGGYRVYGANVLTFGAGSRLTVL.

As DNA, the CDR3 is TGTGCCAGCAGCCCAGGACCTCAGCAGTATTTT. Its protein is CASSPGPQQYF. V and J are TRBV7-2 and TRBJ2-3; D gene ambiguous. Germline CDR1 is SGHTA and CDR2 is FQGNSA. CDR3 length equals 11 residues. V lost 5 bases and J 11 bases, leaving 11 bases between the germline ends.

The chain links TRBV19 to TRBJ1-2, with TRBD1 as a possible D gene (6 bases). V was pared by 9 bases and J by 8 bases, with 22 bases between. The germline gives CDR1 LNHDA, CDR2 SQIVND (reference sequence). The CDR3 contains 14 residues. In DNA, the CDR3 is TGTGCCAGCCTGGAGGGGGGGGCGAGCAGAGGCTACACCTTC. It specifies CASLEGGASRGYTF.

The chain carries TRBV27 and TRBJ1-1; D gene ambiguous. The germline V gene encodes CDR1 MNHEY and CDR2 SMNVEV (reference sequence). The V gene lost 5 bases and the J gene lost 0 bases, with 10 bases spanning the gap. The length of the CDR3 is 14 residues. CDR3: CASSPKPMNTEAFF. CDR3 sequence (DNA): TGTGCCAGCAGTCCGAAACCCATGAACACTGAAGCTTTCTTT.

V usage is TRBV9 and J usage is TRBJ1-1, with 7 nucleotides matching TRBD1. This CDR3 contains 14 residues. V lost 4 bases, J lost 0 bases, and 3 bases stayed unmatched. Germline V CDR1 and CDR2: SGDLS, YYNGEE. The CDR3 loop reads CASSTTGMNTEAFF. CDR3 sequence (DNA): TGTGCCAGCAGCACGACAGGGATGAACACTGAAGCTTTCTTT.

J is TRBJ1-6 and V is TRBV28, with 11 bases lining up with TRBD1. The V gene end was trimmed by 3 bases and the J gene end by 7 bases; junction bases not matched to a gene: 2. This CDR3 spans 15 amino acids. Germline V gene lookup returns CDR1 MDHEN and CDR2 SYDVKM. The CDR3 bases are TGTGCCAGCAGTTTGGACAGGGGGCAAAATTCACCCCTCCACTTT. Encoded protein: CASSLDRGQNSPLHF. The entire variable domain, with the rest obtained from reference TRBV28 and TRBJ1-6, is as follows: DVKVTQSSRYLVKRTGEKVFLECVQDMDHENMFWYRQDPGLGLRLIYFSYDVKMKEKGDIPEGYSVSREKKERFSLILESASTNQTSMYLCASSLDRGQNSPLHFGNGTRLTVT.

V is TRBV15 and J is TRBJ1-3; D not resolved. This CDR3 region has 14 residues. The ends were cut back, 6 bases at V and 0 bases at J, with 9 bases in the middle. CDR1 is LNHNV and CDR2 is YYDKDF in the germline V gene (reference sequence). DNA for the CDR3: TGTGCCACCAGGATAGGGAGCTCTGGAAACACCATATATTTT. Its translation is CATRIGSSGNTIYF.

The rearrangement uses TRBV2 and TRBJ1-5, with D unclear. This CDR3 region has 13 residues. Looked up from germline, CDR1 is SNHLY and CDR2 is FYNNEI. V was shortened by 7 bases and J by 3 bases, with 10 bases between the two germline ends. The CDR3 DNA reads as TGTGCCAGCAAAGGATATTACAATCAGCCCCAGCATTTT. Translation gives CASKGYYNQPQHF.

The rearrangement links TRBV10-3 to TRBJ2-7; D tentatively fits TRBD1 or TRBD2 (5 bases each). Germline CDR1 and CDR2: ENHRY and SYGVKD. This CDR3 is built from 17 residues. V lost 0 bases to trimming and J lost 2 bases, with 17 bases between them. The CDR3 DNA is TGTGCCATCAGTGAGTCGACGGGGCAGGGTCTGGCCTACGAGCAGTACTTC. Residues: CAISESTGQGLAYEQYF.

The chain links TRBV11-3 to TRBJ2-3; 10 bases line up with TRBD1. The CDR3 has 15 residues. V lost 5 bases to trimming and J lost 3 bases; unmatched junction nucleotides: 5. Germline V gene lookup returns CDR1 SGHNT and CDR2 YENEEA. In DNA, the CDR3 is TGTGCCAGCAGCCCTGGGACAGGGGAGACAGATACGCAGTATTTT. It translates to CASSPGTGETDTQYF.

The rearrangement uses TRBV6-6 and TRBJ2-1; tentatively, D is TRBD1 or TRBD2 (5 bases each). Germline CDR1 is MNHNY and CDR2 is SVGAGI (reference sequence). The CDR3 is 13 residues long. Between the trimmed V and J ends, which lost 6 bases and 7 bases, there was a span of 13 bases. The CDR3 DNA reads TGTGCCAGCAGCCGGGACGGACTTAATGAGCAGTTCTTC. It is translated as CASSRDGLNEQFF.

This clone appeared a single time. The V call is TRBV10-3, the J call TRBJ2-7; D gene unclear. Germline V gene data show CDR1 as ENHRY and CDR2 as SYGVKD. V gave up 4 bases and J gave up 3 bases, with 10 bases separating them. This CDR3 has 13 residues. The DNA for the CDR3 is TGTGCCATCAGTGCCGACATCTTCTACGAGCAGTACTTC. Translating it yields CAISADIFYEQYF.

The chain combines TRBV6-5 with TRBJ1-1; D gene unclear. The CDR3 runs to 14 residues. V was pared by 8 bases and J by 4 bases, with 17 bases between. The germline CDR1 and CDR2 sequences are MNHEY and SVGAGI. The DNA of the CDR3 is TGTGCCAGCTTTAGACGGCAAGAACCCACTGAAGCTTTCTTT. It codes for CASFRRQEPTEAFF.

The chain uses TRBV7-3 and TRBJ2-2; 7 bases are a match to TRBD2. Germline assignment: CDR1 SGHTA and CDR2 FQGTGA. CDR3 length equals 16 residues. The V segment lost 5 bases and the J segment 6 bases; nucleotides outside the gene matches: 12. The CDR3, as DNA: TGTGCCAGCAGCATAGACCCGGGACTAAAATCCGGGGAGCTGTTTTTT. Translating gives CASSIDPGLKSGELFF.

In DNA form, the CDR3 reads TGTGCCAGCAGCTACGGGCGAACCTACGAGCAGTACTTC. It codes for CASSYGRTYEQYF. The V gene is TRBV7-8, the J gene TRBJ2-7; D is unclear. The V gene's germline CDR1 is SGHVS and CDR2 FQNEAQ. V lost 4 bases and J lost 2, with 9 bases in between. The CDR3 has 13 amino acids. Full variable domain (outside the CDR3, taken from reference TRBV7-8 and TRBJ2-7): GAGVSQSPRYKVAKRGQDVALRCDPISGHVSLFWYQQALGQGPEFLTYFQNEAQLDKSGLPSDRFFAERPEGSVSTLKIQRTQQEDSAVYLCASSYGRTYEQYFGPGTRLTVT.

V gene TRBV19 combines with J gene TRBJ2-1; D ambiguous. The CDR3 consists of 15 residues. With 1 base removed from V and 0 bases from J, the gap between germline ends came to 7 bases. Per germline, CDR1 LNHDA and CDR2 SQIVND (reference sequence). The DNA for the CDR3 is TGTGCCAGTAGTATAGTTGCAGTCTCCTACAATGAGCAGTTCTTC. Amino acids: CASSIVAVSYNEQFF.

The V gene is TRBV24-1, the J gene TRBJ1-5; 10 bases match TRBD1. After removal of 5 bases from V and 9 bases from J, the junction contained 6 bases not matched to a gene. CDR3 size: 14 residues. CDR1 is KGHDR and CDR2 is SFDVKD in the germline V gene. As DNA, the CDR3 is TGTGCCACCAGTGTCGGGACAGGGGACGCGCCCCAGCATTTT. It specifies CATSVGTGDAPQHF.

The chain has TRBV12-3 or TRBV12-4 and TRBJ1-1, with D unresolved. The V gene lost 3 bases and the J gene lost 11 bases, with 10 bases spanning the gap. This CDR3 has 11 amino acids. The CDR3 is CASSLDFVAFF. DNA for the CDR3: TGTGCCAGCAGTTTGGATTTCGTGGCTTTCTTT.

This clone was observed at least ten times. The chain has TRBV4-1 and TRBJ2-7; possible D gene TRBD2, 5 bases. This CDR3 is 15 amino acids long. Trimming left V 1 base short and J 3 bases short, with 13 bases between. From germline, CDR1 is MGHRA and CDR2 YSYEKL. The CDR3 region has the DNA TGCGCCAGCAGCCAAGTAATCGGGGAACTCTACGAGCAGTACTTC. This gives the protein CASSQVIGELYEQYF.

V gene TRBV6-6 combines with J gene TRBJ1-2; 8 bases align to TRBD1. Germline V gene lookup returns CDR1 MNHNY and CDR2 SVGAGI (reference sequence). This CDR3 comprises 16 residues. V lost 2 bases to trimming and J lost 6 bases; unmatched junction nucleotides: 11. Here the CDR3 reads CASSYGTGRGSNGYTF. CDR3 DNA sequence: TGTGCCAGCAGTTACGGGACAGGACGGGGTTCGAATGGCTACACCTTC.

V is TRBV20-1 and J is TRBJ2-2; D is undetermined. This CDR3 comprises 13 residues. Germline V gene lookup returns CDR1 DFQATT and CDR2 SNEGSKA (reference sequence). V lost 3 bases and J lost 3, with 8 bases in between. CDR3 sequence: CSASSVDTGELFF. The CDR3, as DNA: TGCAGTGCTAGTAGTGTGGACACCGGGGAGCTGTTTTTT.

The V and J genes are TRBV7-9 and TRBJ1-4; unclear D gene. The V gene's germline CDR1 is SEHNR and CDR2 FQNEAQ (reference sequence). The CDR3 contains 12 residues. Trimming stripped 10 bases from V and 2 bases from J, with 8 bases between. The CDR3 region is CATAETNEKLFF. In nucleotides, the CDR3 is TGTGCCACAGCCGAGACTAATGAAAAACTGTTTTTT.

The chain combines TRBV3-1 (or the pseudogene TRBV3-2) with TRBJ1-1; unclear D gene. From germline, CDR1 is LGHDT and CDR2 YNNKEL (reference sequence). V gave up 1 base and J gave up 4 bases, with 7 bases separating them. The CDR3 is 13 residues long. CDR3 protein: CASSQGTTTEAFF. For the CDR3, the DNA is TGTGCCAGCAGCCAAGGAACTACCACTGAAGCTTTCTTT.

The gene calls are TRBV7-2 and TRBJ1-2; D is unclear. Trimming took 0 bases from V and 2 from J, leaving 10 bases between them. Per germline, CDR1 SGHTA and CDR2 FQGNSA. The CDR3 loop spans 15 amino acids. The CDR3 spells CASSLAAGMNYGYTF. The CDR3 DNA reads as TGTGCCAGCAGCTTAGCGGCGGGCATGAACTATGGCTACACCTTC. Complete variable domain (other parts from reference TRBV7-2 and TRBJ1-2): GAGVSQSPSNKVTEKGKDVELRCDPISGHTALYWYRQSLGQGLEFLIYFQGNSAPDKSGLPSDRFSAERTGGSVSTLTIQRTQQEDSAVYLCASSLAAGMNYGYTFGSGTRLTVV.

The chain combines TRBV6-5 with TRBJ1-1; 8 positions agree with TRBD1. The germline CDR1 and CDR2 sequences are MNHEY and SVGAGI. Trimming removed 2 bases from V and 11 bases from J; junction bases left unmatched: 10. The CDR3 runs to 14 residues. The CDR3 is CASSYQRRQGSAFF. CDR3 sequence (DNA): TGTGCCAGCAGTTACCAACGACGACAGGGGTCGGCTTTCTTT.